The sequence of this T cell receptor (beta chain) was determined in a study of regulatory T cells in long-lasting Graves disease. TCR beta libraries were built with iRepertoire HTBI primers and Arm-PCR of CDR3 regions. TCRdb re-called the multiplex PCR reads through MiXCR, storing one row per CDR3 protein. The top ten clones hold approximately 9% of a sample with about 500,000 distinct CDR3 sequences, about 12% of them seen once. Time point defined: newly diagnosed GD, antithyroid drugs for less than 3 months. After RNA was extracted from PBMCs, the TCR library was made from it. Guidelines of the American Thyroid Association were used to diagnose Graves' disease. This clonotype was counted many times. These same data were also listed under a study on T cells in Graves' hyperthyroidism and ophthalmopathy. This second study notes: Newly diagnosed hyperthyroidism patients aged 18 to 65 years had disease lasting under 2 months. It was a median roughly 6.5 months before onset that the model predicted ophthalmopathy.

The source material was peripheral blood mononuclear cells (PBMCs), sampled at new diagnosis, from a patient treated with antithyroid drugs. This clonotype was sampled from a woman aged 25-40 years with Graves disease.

The CDR3, as DNA: TGTGCCAGCAGGGACAGGGGTTCAGTTGGAAACACCATATATTTT. Translating it yields CASRDRGSVGNTIYF. The genes are TRBV2 and TRBJ1-3; TRBD1 aligns across 9 bases. There are 15 residues in the CDR3. V lost 6 bases, J lost 3 bases, and 6 bases stayed unmatched. CDR1 SNHLY and CDR2 FYNNEI come from the germline V gene.